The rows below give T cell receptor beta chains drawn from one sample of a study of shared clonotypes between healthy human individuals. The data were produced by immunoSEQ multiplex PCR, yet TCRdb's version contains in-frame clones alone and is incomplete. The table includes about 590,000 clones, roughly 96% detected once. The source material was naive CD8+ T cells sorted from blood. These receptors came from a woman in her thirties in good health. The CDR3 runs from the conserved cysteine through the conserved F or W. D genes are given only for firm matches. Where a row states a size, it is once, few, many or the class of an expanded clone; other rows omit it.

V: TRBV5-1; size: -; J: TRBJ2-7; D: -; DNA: TGCGCCAGCAGCTTGGGCCTCCCCGGCGAGCAGTACTTC; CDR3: CASSLGLPGEQYF
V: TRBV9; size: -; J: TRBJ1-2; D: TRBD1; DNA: TGTGCCAGCAGCGAATACAGGACAGGGGGCTATGGCTACACCTTC; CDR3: CASSEYRTGGYGYTF
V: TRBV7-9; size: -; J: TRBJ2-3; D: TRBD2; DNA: TGTGCCAGCAGCCTGGGACTAGCGGGAGGGCCAACAGATACGCAGTATTTT; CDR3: CASSLGLAGGPTDTQYF
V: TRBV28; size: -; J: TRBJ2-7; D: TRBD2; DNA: TGTGCCAGCAGGGGTACTAGCGGGAGGATTACATCCTACGAGCAGTACTTC; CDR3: CASRGTSGRITSYEQYF
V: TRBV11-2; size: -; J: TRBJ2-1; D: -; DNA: TGTGCCAGCACCCCCGGGGGTAATGAGCAGTTCTTC; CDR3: CASTPGGNEQFF
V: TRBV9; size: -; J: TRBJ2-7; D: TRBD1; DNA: TGTGCCAGCGGGACAGGGAACCTTTACAAGCAGTACTTC; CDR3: CASGTGNLYKQYF
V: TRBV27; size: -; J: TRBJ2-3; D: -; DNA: TGTGCCAGCAGTTGGGGGACCGCCGGAGGGGCCACAGATACGCAGTATTTT; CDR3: CASSWGTAGGATDTQYF
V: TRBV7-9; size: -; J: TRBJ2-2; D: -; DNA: TGTGCCAGCAGCTTAGGGGGCGGGGAATTGTCCACCGGGGAGCTGTTTTTT; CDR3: CASSLGGGELSTGELFF
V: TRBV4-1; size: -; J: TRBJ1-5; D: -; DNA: TGCGCCAGCAGCGTTCGGGACACAATAATGAATCAGCCCCAGCATTTT; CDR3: CASSVRDTIMNQPQHF
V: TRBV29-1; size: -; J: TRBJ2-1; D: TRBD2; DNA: TGCAGCACTAAGGGCGGGAGGCCCCGGAATGAGCAGTTCTTC; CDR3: CSTKGGRPRNEQFF
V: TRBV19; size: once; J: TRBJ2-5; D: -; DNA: TGTGCCAGTAGTGGACTCCTTAGGGAGACCCAGTACTTC; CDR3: CASSGLLRETQYF
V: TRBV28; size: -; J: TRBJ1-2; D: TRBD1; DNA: TGTGCCAGCAGTTTTTACGGACAGGGGGCCGATGGCTACACCTTC; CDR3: CASSFYGQGADGYTF
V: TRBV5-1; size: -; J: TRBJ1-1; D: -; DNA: TGCGCCAGCAGCTCGGACGGTCCGGTAGGAACTGAAGCTTTCTTT; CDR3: CASSSDGPVGTEAFF
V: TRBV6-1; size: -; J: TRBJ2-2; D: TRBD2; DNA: TGTGCCAGCAGTGGGGGACTAGCGGTGAACACCGGGGAGCTGTTTTTT; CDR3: CASSGGLAVNTGELFF
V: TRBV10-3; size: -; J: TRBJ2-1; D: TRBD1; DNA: TGTGCCATCAGTGACCGACAGGGAGAGGGGCATGAGCAGTTCTTC; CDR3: CAISDRQGEGHEQFF
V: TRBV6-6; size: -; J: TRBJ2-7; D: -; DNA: TGTGCCAGCAGTAAATTCCCGGACCTGCCCGACGAGCAGTACTTC; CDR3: CASSKFPDLPDEQYF
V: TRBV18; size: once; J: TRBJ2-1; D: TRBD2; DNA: TGTGCCAGCTCCCCTAGCGGAACCACCTACAATGAGCAGTTCTTC; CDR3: CASSPSGTTYNEQFF
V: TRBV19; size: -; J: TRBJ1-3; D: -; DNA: TGTGCCAGTAGTATATCCCGGATCTCTGGAAACACCATATATTTT; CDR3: CASSISRISGNTIYF
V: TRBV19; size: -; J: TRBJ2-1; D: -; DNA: TGTGCCAGTTCCGGCGGTTACAATGAGCAGTTCTTC; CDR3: CASSGGYNEQFF
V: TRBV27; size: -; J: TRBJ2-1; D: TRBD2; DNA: TGTGCCAGCAGTCTGGCAGGGACTAGCGTATACAATGAGCAGTTCTTC; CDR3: CASSLAGTSVYNEQFF
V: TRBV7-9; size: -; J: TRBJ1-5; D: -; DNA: TGTGCCAGCAGCTTGGAGGGCCAGCCCCAGCATTTT; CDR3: CASSLEGQPQHF
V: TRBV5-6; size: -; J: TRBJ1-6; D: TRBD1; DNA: TGTGCCAGCAGTTCGGGACAGAATAATATTTCACCCCTCCACTTT; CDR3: CASSSGQNNISPLHF
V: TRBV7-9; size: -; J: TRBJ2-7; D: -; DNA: TGTGCCAGCAGCCCAACAGGGTCCTACGAGCAGTACTTC; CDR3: CASSPTGSYEQYF
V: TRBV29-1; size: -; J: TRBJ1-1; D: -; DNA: TGCAGCGTTTTAACGGGGCGATCCACTGAAGCTTTCTTT; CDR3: CSVLTGRSTEAFF
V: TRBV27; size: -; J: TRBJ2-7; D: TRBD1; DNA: TGTGCCAGCAGTCCAGAAGGGACAGGGTTCTTCCACGAGCAGTACTTC; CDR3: CASSPEGTGFFHEQYF
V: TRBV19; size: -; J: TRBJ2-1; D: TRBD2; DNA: TGTGCCTCGGGGCTAGCGGAAAACAATGAGCAGTTCTTC; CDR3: CASGLAENNEQFF
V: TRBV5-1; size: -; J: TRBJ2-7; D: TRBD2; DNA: TGCGCCAGCAGCTTGGGCGGGAGTATCTACGAGCAGTACTTC; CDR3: CASSLGGSIYEQYF
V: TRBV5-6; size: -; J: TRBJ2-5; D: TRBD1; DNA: TGTGCCAGCAGCTTATTACAGGGGCCGTTCACGACCCAAGAGACCCAGTACTTC; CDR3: CASSLLQGPFTTQETQYF
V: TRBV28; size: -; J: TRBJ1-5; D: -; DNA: TGTGCCAGCATTCCATTCCGGGCGGTTTTTAGCAATCAGCCCCAGCATTTT; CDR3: CASIPFRAVFSNQPQHF
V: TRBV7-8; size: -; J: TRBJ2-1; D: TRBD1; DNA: TGTGCCAGCAGCTTGGGACAGGGGGTTTCCAATGAGCAGTTCTTC; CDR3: CASSLGQGVSNEQFF
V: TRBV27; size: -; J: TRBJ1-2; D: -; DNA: TGTGCCAGCAGTTTATACCCACGTAACTATGGCTACACCTTC; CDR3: CASSLYPRNYGYTF
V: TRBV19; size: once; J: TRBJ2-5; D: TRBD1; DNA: TGTGCCAGTACTTTGGGGACAGGGAAGGCGGAGACCCAGTACTTC; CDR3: CASTLGTGKAETQYF
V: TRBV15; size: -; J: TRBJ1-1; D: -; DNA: TGTGCCACCAGCAGGCGGGGATCGGGGGAGGAAGCTTTCTTT; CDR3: CATSRRGSGEEAFF
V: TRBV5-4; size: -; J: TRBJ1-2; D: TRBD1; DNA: TGTGCCAGCAGCCCAGGGGGCTTGGACAACTATGGCTACACCTTC; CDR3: CASSPGGLDNYGYTF
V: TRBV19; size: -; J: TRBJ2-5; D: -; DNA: TGTGCCAGTAGCCGGACGGGGGTCCAGGAGACCCAGTACTTC; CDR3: CASSRTGVQETQYF
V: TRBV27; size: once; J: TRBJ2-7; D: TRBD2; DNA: TGTGCCAGCAGTATACTAGCGGGAGTCTCTTACGAGCAGTACTTC; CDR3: CASSILAGVSYEQYF
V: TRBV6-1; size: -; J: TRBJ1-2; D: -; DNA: TGTGCCAGCAGTGAATTAGGCCTTGGGGTTGGAGGCTACACCTTC; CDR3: CASSELGLGVGGYTF
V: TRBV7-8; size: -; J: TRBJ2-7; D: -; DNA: TGTGCCAGCAGTGCCCCGGACTCGAGCCCCTACGAGCAGTACTTC; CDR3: CASSAPDSSPYEQYF
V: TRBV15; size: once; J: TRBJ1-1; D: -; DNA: TGTGCCACCAGCAGAGTCATGGGTCCGGGACACAAGGAGGGGATGAACACTGAAGCTTTCTTT; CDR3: CATSRVMGPGHKEGMNTEAFF
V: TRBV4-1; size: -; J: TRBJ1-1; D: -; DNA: TGCGCCAGCAGCCAAGTCTCCTTGAACACTGAAGCTTTCTTT; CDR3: CASSQVSLNTEAFF
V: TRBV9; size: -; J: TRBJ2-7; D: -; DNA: TGTGCCAGCAGCGAACAGGACTCCTACGAGCAGTACTTC; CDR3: CASSEQDSYEQYF
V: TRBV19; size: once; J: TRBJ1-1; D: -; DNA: TGTGCCAGTAGTATGTCAGGGGCAAAGAACACTGAAGCTTTCTTT; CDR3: CASSMSGAKNTEAFF
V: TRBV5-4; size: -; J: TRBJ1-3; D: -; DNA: TGTGCCAGCAGCTTGGCGGGGGCGGGTGGAAACACCATATATTTT; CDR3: CASSLAGAGGNTIYF
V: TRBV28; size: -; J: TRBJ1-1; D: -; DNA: TGTGCCAGTAGAGACGGGAACACTGAAGCTTTCTTT; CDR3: CASRDGNTEAFF
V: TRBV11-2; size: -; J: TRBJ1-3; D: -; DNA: TGTGCCAGCAGCTTACGGCGCGGGCAGGGGCGAAACACCATATATTTT; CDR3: CASSLRRGQGRNTIYF
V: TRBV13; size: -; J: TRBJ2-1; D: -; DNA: TGTGCCAGCAGCTTAGGAGGGGTCAACGAGCAGTTCTTC; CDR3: CASSLGGVNEQFF
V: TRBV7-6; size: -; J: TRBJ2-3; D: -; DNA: TGTGCCAGCAGCCTAGCGCTCTTTGCCACAGATACGCAGTATTTT; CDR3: CASSLALFATDTQYF